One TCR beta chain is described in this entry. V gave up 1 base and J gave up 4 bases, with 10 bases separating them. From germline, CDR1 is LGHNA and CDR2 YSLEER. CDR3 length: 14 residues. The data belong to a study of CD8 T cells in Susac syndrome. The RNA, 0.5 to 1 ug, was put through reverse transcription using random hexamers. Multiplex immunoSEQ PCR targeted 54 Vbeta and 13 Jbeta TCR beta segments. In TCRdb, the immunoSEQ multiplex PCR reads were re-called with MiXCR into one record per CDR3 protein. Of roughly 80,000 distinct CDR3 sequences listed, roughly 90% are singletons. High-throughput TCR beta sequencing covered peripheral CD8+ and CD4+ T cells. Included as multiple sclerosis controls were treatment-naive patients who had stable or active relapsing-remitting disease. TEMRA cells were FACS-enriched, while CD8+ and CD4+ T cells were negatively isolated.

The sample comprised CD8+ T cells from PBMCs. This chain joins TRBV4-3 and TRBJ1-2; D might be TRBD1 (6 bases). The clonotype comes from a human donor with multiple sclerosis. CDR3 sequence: CASSQVTGSYGYTF. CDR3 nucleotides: TGCGCCAGCAGCCAAGTGACAGGCAGCTATGGCTACACCTTC.